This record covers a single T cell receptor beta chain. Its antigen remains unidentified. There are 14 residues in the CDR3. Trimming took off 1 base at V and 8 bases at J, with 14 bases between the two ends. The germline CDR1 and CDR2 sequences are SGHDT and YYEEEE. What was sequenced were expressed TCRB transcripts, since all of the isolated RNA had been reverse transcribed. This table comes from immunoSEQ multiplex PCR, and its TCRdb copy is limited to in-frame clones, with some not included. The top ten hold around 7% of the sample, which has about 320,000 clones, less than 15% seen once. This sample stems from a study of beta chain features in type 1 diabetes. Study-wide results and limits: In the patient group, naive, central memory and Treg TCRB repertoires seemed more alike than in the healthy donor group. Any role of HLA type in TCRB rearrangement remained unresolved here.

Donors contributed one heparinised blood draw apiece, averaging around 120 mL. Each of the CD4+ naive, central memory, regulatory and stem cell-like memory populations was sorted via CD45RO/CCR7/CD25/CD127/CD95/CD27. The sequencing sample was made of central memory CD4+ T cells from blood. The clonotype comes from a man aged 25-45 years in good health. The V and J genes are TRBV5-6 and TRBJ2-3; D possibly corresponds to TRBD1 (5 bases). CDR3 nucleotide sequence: TGTGCCAGCAGCTTGTCCATGGAGCAGGGTACGCAGTATTTT. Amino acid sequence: CASSLSMEQGTQYF.